Listed here is a single T cell receptor beta chain. This clone was counted only a few times. This clone's antigen is unknown. The read halts 3 residues ahead of the CDR3 end, with the missing end drawn from the germline J gene. Standard criteria, namely reduction of serum IgG, IgA and/or IgM below the normal range together with specific antibody deficiency, were applied for the diagnosis of CVID. There were some 42 subjects in the CVID group (about 29 male and roughly 15 female), ranging in age from roughly 9 to 64 years, with a mean age of around 39. Most CVID patients and most healthy controls were of Caucasian heritage. All CVID subjects had received replacement immunoglobulin therapy for at least one year at the time of study participation. When blood was collected, none of the CVID subjects were ill or on immunomodulatory or immunosuppressive medication. From each donor, roughly 4.5 to 8 ml of heparinized peripheral whole blood was collected. Genomic DNA from adults with common variable immune deficiency (CVID) and from healthy adult controls was used to sequence TCRbeta CDR3 repertoires. To isolate peripheral blood mononuclear cells, diluted blood was subjected to density centrifugation over Hypaque 1077 or Ficoll-Paque. Unsorted mononuclear cells served as the source of genomic DNA, which was extracted either by Qiagen column purification or by a centrifugation-based method.

The germline V gene yields SGHTA for CDR1 and FQGNSA for CDR2. The CDR3 spans 13 residues, from the cysteine through the phenylalanine. Shown are 30 bases from within the CDR3, in frame from base 1. Cut back by 5 bases and 1 base, the V and J ends lie 8 bases apart. CVID samples and control samples contributed equivalent amounts of genomic DNA as sequencing input. For every sample, a 60 bp segment covering the rearranged TCRbeta CDR3 region was amplified and then sequenced. The immunoSEQ assay, a bias-corrected multiplex PCR combined with high-throughput sequencing, was used to amplify TCRbeta. For the original study's pipeline: Each unique nucleotide sequence was treated as a clone and annotated with V, D and J genes, copy number and frequency. Sequences were labeled productive if in frame, and non-productive if out of frame or containing stop codons. Clonality was calculated from Shannon's entropy as previously described. Mean CDR3 Kyte-Doolittle hydropathy was derived from the predicted amino acid sequences of productive clones. Using the R hclust function, scaled V gene usage was clustered hierarchically with Manhattan distance and complete linkage. Sharing of clones by CDR3 amino acid sequence was evaluated by resampling 12 repertoires per group over 100 rounds. Repertoires were searched for approximately 77 published EBV-specific and approximately 240 published CMV-specific TCRbeta sequences. After two CVID samples that produced fewer than 10,000 sequences were dropped from the analysis, 42 CVID repertoires remained. Held by TCRdb, this immuneACCESS table contains in-frame sequences only and omits some clones. Under half of the omission traces to an unresolved V gene where checked; the cause of the rest is unknown. The D gene and trimming were derived from the DNA, and the V and J assignments and clone size from that table. The sample counts around 3,100 clones, each observed more than once. The ten largest account for 20% to 25% of the sample.

The data are from a study of T cell clonality in common variable immunodeficiency (dated by TCRdb to about 2015). The research as a whole found: Compared with healthy controls, CVID subjects showed increased TCRbeta clonality (t-test p = 0.018), a feature most characteristic of about a third of subjects. It was noted by the authors that sequencing of the repertoires of T cell subpopulations would be needed to clarify the cause of the increased clonality in CVID. Even though DNA input was the same, control samples had an average of about 89,000 unique sequences each, compared with about 32,000 in CVID samples. Correlations of repertoire features with clinical complications were constrained by heterogeneity among patients within the CVID cohort. Healthy controls shared more TCRbeta clones with each other than CVID subjects shared among themselves (p < 0.0001). Reportedly, TCRbeta sequences from CVID had fewer deletions and N-nucleotide insertions, and highly modified clones with 13 or more V deletions were absent from CVID.

This sequence was found in a human donor with common variable immunodeficiency. Material for sequencing was peripheral blood mononuclear cells. Recombination joined TRBV7-2 with TRBJ1-1, with a weak D call of TRBD1 (6 bases match). CDR3 bases read: TGTGCCAGCAGCACACAGGGGAACACTGAA. It is translated as CASSTQGNTE. The full-length CDR3 reads as CASSTQGNTEAFF. With the rest looked up from the reference TRBV7-2 and TRBJ1-1 genes rather than sequenced, the full variable domain is GAGVSQSPSNKVTEKGKDVELRCDPISGHTALYWYRQSLGQGLEFLIYFQGNSAPDKSGLPSDRFSAERTGGSVSTLTIQRTQQEDSAVYLCASSTQGNTEAFFGQGTRLTVV.